The next 19 T cell receptor beta chains were all read from a single sample in a study of vaccination effects on CD4 cells after COVID-19. The data were produced by immunoSEQ multiplex PCR, yet TCRdb's version contains in-frame clones alone and is incomplete. The table records around 81,000 clones, roughly 73% of them present only once. The antigens these receptors bind are not known. Expansion with viral peptide pools was applied to antigen-specific CD4+ T cells by the ViraFEST assay prior to sequencing. Following culture for more than 9 days, CD4+ T cells were isolated. Two doses of either BNT162b2 or mRNA-1273 were given to each participant. The sample in question was CD4+ T cells from PBMCs cultured with HCoV-OC43 spike peptides, obtained after COVID-19 vaccination. Noted subset: HCoV-OC43 spike overlapping peptide pool stimulation. The receptors here all came from a human donor who received a COVID-19 vaccine.

The chain uses TRBV5-1 and TRBJ2-2; TRBD1 matches 12 bases. This CDR3 contains 17 residues. Germline V gene sequence: CDR1 SGHRS, CDR2 YFSETQ. Trimming removed 6 bases from V and 7 bases from J; junction bases left unmatched: 13. The CDR3 region has the DNA TGCGCCAGCACCCGCGACCTGGGACAGGGGGCTATCGGGGAGCTGTTTTTT. Translation: CASTRDLGQGAIGELFF.

The chain carries TRBV7-3 and TRBJ1-2, with D unclear. Trimming left V 4 bases short and J 8 bases short, with 8 bases between. This CDR3 has 11 residues. CDR1 SGHTA and CDR2 FQGTGA come from the germline V gene. CDR3 sequence reads: CASSSLGGYTF. CDR3 nucleotides: TGTGCCAGCAGCTCTCTGGGGGGCTACACCTTC.

This clone was seen a single time. The V gene is TRBV7-8, the J gene TRBJ1-3; 8 positions match TRBD1. The CDR3 covers 15 residues. Per the germline V gene, CDR1 is SGHVS and CDR2 is FQNEAQ. The J segment lost 0 bases and the V segment lost 2 bases, leaving 0 bases of the junction unmatched. CDR3 region: CASSLQGASGNTIYF. The CDR3 DNA sequence: TGTGCCAGCAGCTTACAGGGGGCCTCTGGAAACACCATATATTTT.

The chain carries TRBV18 and TRBJ2-2, with D perhaps TRBD1 (6 bases). This CDR3 contains 17 residues. Trimming cost V 3 bases and J 6 bases, with 20 bases left between them. Germline CDR1 KGHSH, CDR2 LQKENI. CDR3 amino acids: CASSPPGHAPGSGELFF. In DNA form, the CDR3 reads TGTGCCAGCTCACCGCCGGGACATGCCCCAGGGTCCGGGGAGCTGTTTTTT. The full variable domain, with the rest looked up from reference TRBV18 and TRBJ2-2, is NAGVMQNPRHLVRRRGQEARLRCSPMKGHSHVYWYRQLPEEGLKFMVYLQKENIIDESGMPKERFSAEFPKEGPSILRIQQVVRGDSAAYFCASSPPGHAPGSGELFFGEGSRLTVL.

The V and J genes are TRBV30 and TRBJ1-4; 7 positions match TRBD1. Germline CDR1 GTSNPN, CDR2 SVGIG (reference sequence). The length of the CDR3 is 16 residues. The trim removed 2 bases at V and 8 bases at J, leaving 14 bases unmatched. The CDR3 sequence is CAWSPKPYRGGEKLFF. The CDR3 DNA is TGTGCCTGGAGTCCAAAACCCTACAGGGGTGGGGAAAAACTGTTTTTT. The whole variable domain, remainder taken from reference TRBV30 and TRBJ1-4, is SQTIHQWPATLVQPVGSPLSLECTVEGTSNPNLYWYRQAAGRGLQLLFYSVGIGQISSEVPQNLSASRPQDRQFILSSKKLLLSDSGFYLCAWSPKPYRGGEKLFFGSGTQLSVL.

This chain uses TRBV24-1 with TRBJ1-1; no reliable D call. Trimming stripped 9 bases from V and 4 bases from J, with 14 bases between. The CDR3 runs to 13 residues. From germline, CDR1 is KGHDR and CDR2 SFDVKD. CDR3 sequence (DNA): TGTGCCACCCAGGATGCGAGGAGCACTGAAGCTTTCTTT. Its protein product is CATQDARSTEAFF.

There are a few counts of this clone. The V gene is TRBV18, the J gene TRBJ1-1, with a tentative D call TRBD1 (5 bases). The CDR3 contains 14 residues. The germline V gene has CDR1 KGHSH and CDR2 LQKENI. The ends were cut back, 3 bases at V and 4 bases at J, with 12 bases in the middle. This CDR3 is CASSPDTVGTEAFF. The CDR3 bases are TGTGCCAGCTCACCGGACACCGTGGGCACTGAAGCTTTCTTT.

This CDR3 reads CASRGGGYNQPQHF. CDR3 in DNA: TGTGCCAGCAGGGGGGGAGGCTACAATCAGCCCCAGCATTTT. This rearrangement joins TRBV28 to TRBJ1-5, with a weak D call TRBD1 (5 bases). Germline CDR1 and CDR2: MDHEN and SYDVKM. The length of the CDR3 is 14 residues. V lost 6 bases to trimming and J lost 3 bases, with 12 bases between them.

The V and J genes are TRBV9 and TRBJ2-2; maybe TRBD1 (5 bases). CDR3 size: 15 residues. Trimming removed 0 bases from V and 0 bases from J, with 6 bases in between. Germline loops: CDR1 SGDLS, CDR2 YYNGEE. In DNA form, the CDR3 reads TGTGCCAGCAGCGTAGGGGGCACGAACACCGGGGAGCTGTTTTTT. This codes for CASSVGGTNTGELFF.

The V gene is TRBV4-3, the J gene TRBJ1-2; no definite D call. Germline V gene lookup returns CDR1 LGHNA and CDR2 YSLEER. Trimming removed 1 base from V and 2 bases from J, with 14 bases in between. The CDR3 loop spans 16 amino acids. The CDR3 here is CASSQARNFGNYGYTF. In nucleotides, the CDR3 is TGCGCCAGCAGCCAAGCACGGAATTTCGGGAACTATGGCTACACCTTC.

This clone was found a few times. The gene calls are TRBV9 and TRBJ2-1; 8 bases agree with TRBD2. Germline V gene data show CDR1 as SGDLS and CDR2 as YYNGEE. The CDR3 is 15 residues long. The trim removed 4 bases at V and 2 bases at J, leaving 5 bases unmatched. CDR3 in DNA: TGTGCCAGCAGCTTCTCTAGCGGGCCCTACAATGAGCAGTTCTTC. The encoded protein is CASSFSSGPYNEQFF.

The chain recombines TRBV3-1 (or the pseudogene TRBV3-2) with TRBJ1-1; no firm D call. The V end lost 0 bases, the J end lost 9 bases, and 8 bases lay between the germline ends. Germline values: CDR1 LGHDT, CDR2 YNNKEL (reference sequence). This CDR3 comprises 12 residues. The CDR3 nucleotides read TGTGCCAGCAGCCAAGATGGCAGGAAAGCTTTCTTT. Its translation is CASSQDGRKAFF.

This clone was seen once. The chain couples TRBV5-8 to TRBJ2-5, with no clear D. The CDR3 sequence is 13 residues long. Per the germline V gene, CDR1 is SGHTS and CDR2 is YDEGEE. With 2 bases removed from V and 5 bases from J, the gap between germline ends came to 10 bases. DNA for the CDR3: TGTGCCAGCAGCTTAGTCCTAGGGGAGACCCAGTACTTC. Its protein product is CASSLVLGETQYF.

This chain links TRBV7-2 with TRBJ2-1; tentative D call: TRBD2 (7 bases). Germline V gene sequence: CDR1 SGHTA, CDR2 FQGNSA. The CDR3 spans 16 residues. The V gene lost 6 bases and the J gene lost 0 bases, with 15 bases spanning the gap. CDR3 nucleotide sequence: TGTGCCAGCAGGGAACGCGGGGGCCCCTCCTACAATGAGCAGTTCTTC. It codes for CASRERGGPSYNEQFF.

The chain couples TRBV6-5 to TRBJ1-2, with TRBD1 matching 9 bases. Trimming removed 2 bases from V and 4 bases from J; junction bases left unmatched: 8. Germline V gene lookup returns CDR1 MNHEY and CDR2 SVGAGI. The CDR3 is 16 residues long. CDR3 loop: CASSYTIQTGGYGYTF. The CDR3 nucleotides read TGTGCCAGCAGTTACACGATCCAGACAGGGGGCTATGGCTACACCTTC.

The rearrangement joins TRBV7-2 to TRBJ2-1; D gene unclear. Germline V CDR1 and CDR2: SGHTA, FQGNSA. The CDR3 spans 14 residues. V lost 5 bases and J lost 5, with 13 bases in between. The CDR3 sequence is CASSPPHRHNEQFF. CDR3 bases: TGTGCCAGCAGCCCCCCCCACCGGCACAATGAGCAGTTCTTC.

This chain connects TRBV19 to TRBJ2-2; D is unclear. The germline V gene has CDR1 LNHDA and CDR2 SQIVND (reference sequence). This CDR3 is built from 12 residues. Trimming cost V 10 bases and J 3 bases, with 9 bases left between them. The CDR3 loop is CATRYYTGELFF. Here the CDR3 DNA reads TGTGCCACCAGGTATTACACCGGGGAGCTGTTTTTT.

This clone was counted only a few times. The chain recombines TRBV9 with TRBJ1-1, with D possibly being TRBD1 (6 bases). CDR1 and CDR2 (germline): SGDLS, YYNGEE. There are 13 residues in the CDR3. V lost 3 bases, J lost 4 bases, and 10 bases lay in between. CDR3 amino acids: CASSARDTTEAFF. The CDR3, as DNA: TGTGCCAGCAGCGCTCGGGACACCACTGAAGCTTTCTTT.

This rearrangement joins TRBV29-1 to TRBJ2-5, with D unclear. CDR3 length: 12 residues. V was shortened by 6 bases and J by 4 bases, with 12 bases between the two germline ends. Germline CDR1 SQVTM, CDR2 ANQGSEA. CDR3 sequence reads: CSVVGIGETQYF. In DNA form, the CDR3 reads TGCAGCGTCGTAGGCATTGGAGAGACCCAGTACTTC.